This T cell receptor (beta chain) appears in the sequencing data of a study of T-cell memory formation after mild COVID-19. TCRdb fed the 5' RACE reads into MiXCR, producing one record per CDR3 protein. The sample consists of 240,000 or so distinct CDR3 sequences, 8% to 9.5% of them appearing once. V lost 8 bases, J lost 4 bases, and 26 bases lay in between. The germline gives CDR1 MNHEY, CDR2 SVGEGT. The CDR3 loop spans 17 amino acids. The sample consisted of PBMCs or a T cell subset sorted from them (not recorded which). This sequence joins TRBV6-2 or TRBV6-3 and TRBJ1-2; a weak D match, TRBD1 (5 bases). This clonotype was obtained from a man younger than 35 who had mild COVID-19 (a few samples of this study predate the infection). Cell type and time point are not known. The CDR3 DNA reads as TGTGCCAGCCTCCCGTGGGGCTCTCAGGGCATTACCTATGGCTACACCTTC. Translation gives CASLPWGSQGITYGYTF.